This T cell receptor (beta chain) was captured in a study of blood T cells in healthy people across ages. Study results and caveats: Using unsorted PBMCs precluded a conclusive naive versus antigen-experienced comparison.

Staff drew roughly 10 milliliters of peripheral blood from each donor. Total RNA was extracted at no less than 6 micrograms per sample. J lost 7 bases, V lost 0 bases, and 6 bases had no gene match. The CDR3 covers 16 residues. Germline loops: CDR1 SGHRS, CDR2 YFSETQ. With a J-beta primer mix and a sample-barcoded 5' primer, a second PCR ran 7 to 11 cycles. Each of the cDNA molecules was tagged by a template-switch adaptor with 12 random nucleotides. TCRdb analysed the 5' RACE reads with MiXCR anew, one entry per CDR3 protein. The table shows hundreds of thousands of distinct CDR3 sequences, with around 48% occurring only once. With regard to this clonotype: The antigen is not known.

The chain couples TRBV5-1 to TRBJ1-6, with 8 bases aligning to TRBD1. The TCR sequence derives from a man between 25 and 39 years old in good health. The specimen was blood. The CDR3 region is CASSLGATGGNSPLHF. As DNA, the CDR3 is TGCGCCAGCAGCTTGGGGGCCACAGGGGGGAATTCACCCCTCCACTTT.